This T cell receptor (beta chain) comes out of a study of human T cells and chemical hapten exposure. In the study overall: Slight volume differences across pooled libraries mainly accounted for varying per-sample TCR yields. General study findings and limits: Clustering by CDR3 similarity yielded significantly more large clusters from expanded TCRs than controls.

A single record per CDR3 protein comes from TCRdb applying MiXCR to the RACE reads. Of over 85,000 distinct CDR3 sequences listed, less than 14% are singletons. Time point indicated: pre-sensitization, week 0. Documented treatment: therapeutic diphenylcyclopropenone sensitization with weekly scalp DPC. This clonotype was found a few times. The antigen remains unidentified. V lost 4 bases to trimming and J lost 6 bases; unmatched junction nucleotides: 4. Germline assignment: CDR1 SGHDT and CDR2 YYEEEE. The CDR3 extends over 14 amino acids. The chain combines TRBV5-6 with TRBJ1-4; 9 nucleotides align to TRBD1. This receptor was identified in a woman in her fifties or sixties with alopecia areata. Some clones in this sample may be carry-over from other donors' samples. Sample: whole blood, taken in connection with sensitization to the hapten diphenylcyclopropenone (DPC). CDR3 sequence (DNA): TGTGCCAGCAGCCCGACAGGGGGGTATGAAAAACTGTTTTTT. This codes for CASSPTGGYEKLFF.